This TCR beta chain was identified in a study of beta chain features in type 1 diabetes. The study reverse transcribed the entire isolated RNA, so it sequenced expressed TCRB transcripts. Some clones are missing from TCRdb's copy, which holds only in-frame ones; the method was immunoSEQ multiplex PCR. The sample has 970,000 or so clones, roughly 17% seen once. The CDR3 runs to 11 residues. The germline V gene encodes CDR1 DFQATT and CDR2 SNEGSKA (reference sequence). The V end was cut by 5 bases, the J end by 10 bases, with 12 bases between. The sample holds a few counts of this clone. Its cognate antigen is unknown. Study-wide points: Patients' naive, central memory and regulatory TCRB repertoires appeared more alike than those of healthy donors.

Sequencing was done on a sample of naive CD4+ T cells from blood. The V call is TRBV20-1, the J call TRBJ2-1; D might be TRBD2 (5 bases). The TCR originated in a woman between 18 and 30 years old in good health. The CDR3 here is CSAERAIEQFF. In nucleotides, the CDR3 is TGCAGTGCTGAGAGGGCCATCGAGCAGTTCTTC.